The 30 T cell receptor beta chains listed next were all sequenced from one sample in a study of blood T cell repertoires in COVID-19. The assay was immunoSEQ multiplex PCR, and TCRdb's table has in-frame clones only and misses some. The sample contains some 220,000 clones, around 86% of which appear only once. Sequencing was performed on peripheral blood. These receptors originate from an older woman with COVID-19, enrolled during active disease.

The chain recombines TRBV2 with TRBJ1-2; 11 bases line up with TRBD1. Germline V gene data show CDR1 as SNHLY and CDR2 as FYNNEI. V shed 6 bases, J shed 6 bases, and the junction held 0 bases outside the gene matches. The CDR3 spans 12 residues. The CDR3 coding sequence is TGTGCCAGCAGGGACAGGGGGCATGGCTACACCTTC. Encoded protein: CASRDRGHGYTF.

The chain couples TRBV6-6 to TRBJ2-5; TRBD2 matches at 8 bases. This CDR3 contains 14 residues. Germline-derived CDR1 and CDR2 are MNHNY and SVGAGI (reference sequence). The V and J ends lost 7 bases and 3 bases, in that order; junction bases with no gene match: 7. For the CDR3, the DNA is TGTGCCAGCACCACCGGGGGGGGTAAAGAGACCCAGTACTTC. This gives the protein CASTTGGGKETQYF.

The V call is TRBV3-1 (or the pseudogene TRBV3-2), the J call TRBJ2-1, with 10 nucleotides matching TRBD2. CDR1 is LGHDT and CDR2 is YNNKEL in the germline V gene (reference sequence). This CDR3 is 17 amino acids long. V was pared by 4 bases and J by 9 bases, with 15 bases of the junction left unmatched. This chain's CDR3 is CASSLGLAGEAGTEQFF. The CDR3 DNA is TGTGCCAGCAGCCTCGGGCTAGCGGGAGAGGCCGGCACTGAGCAGTTCTTC.

The chain couples TRBV6-1 to TRBJ1-6; 9 bases agree with TRBD1. The CDR3 runs 15 residues. Germline CDR1 reads MNHNS; CDR2 reads SASEGT. V lost 1 base and J lost 7; bases outside the gene matches: 2. The CDR3 coding sequence is TGTGCCAGCAGTGAAGGGACAGGGGTGAATTCACCCCTCCACTTT. Translating gives CASSEGTGVNSPLHF.

V usage is TRBV5-1 and J usage is TRBJ2-3; D is uncertain. The CDR3 is 14 residues long. Looked up from germline, CDR1 is SGHRS and CDR2 is YFSETQ. The V end was cut by 0 bases, the J end by 6 bases, with 11 bases between. CDR3 DNA: TGCGCCAGCAGCTTGGAGGCCGGGTCGGATACGCAGTATTTT. This codes for CASSLEAGSDTQYF. Supplemented by reference TRBV5-1 and TRBJ2-3, the full variable domain reads KAGVTQTPRYLIKTRGQQVTLSCSPISGHRSVSWYQQTPGQGLQFLFEYFSETQRNKGNFPGRFSGRQFSNSRSEMNVSTLELGDSALYLCASSLEAGSDTQYFGPGTRLTVL.

The gene calls are TRBV29-1 and TRBJ2-7; TRBD2 is a possible D gene (5 bases). The V gene lost 4 bases and the J gene lost 2 bases, with 9 bases spanning the gap. From germline, CDR1 is SQVTM and CDR2 ANQGSEA. CDR3 length equals 12 residues. This CDR3 reads CSVAASPYEQYF. For the CDR3, the DNA is TGCAGCGTTGCGGCTAGCCCCTACGAGCAGTACTTC.

This chain links TRBV29-1 with TRBJ2-1; 8 bases agree with TRBD2. This CDR3 has 11 amino acids. V was clipped by 6 bases and J by 9 bases; unmatched bases: 4. The germline CDR1 and CDR2 sequences are SQVTM and ANQGSEA. CDR3 sequence: CSVSRGGEQFF. In nucleotides, the CDR3 is TGCAGCGTGTCCCGGGGGGGTGAGCAGTTCTTC.

The V call is TRBV4-2, the J call TRBJ2-5; 7 bases are a match to TRBD2. Germline assignment: CDR1 LGHNA and CDR2 YNFKEQ. The ends lost 2 bases at V and 1 base at J; junction bases unmatched: 7. The CDR3 consists of 16 residues. CDR3 sequence: CASSQRSGTIQETQYF. The CDR3 bases are TGTGCCAGCAGCCAAAGATCCGGGACTATCCAAGAGACCCAGTACTTC.

The sample holds many counts of this clone. Additional DNA sequences in this sample encode the identical CDR3. This chain uses TRBV19 with TRBJ2-2, with D tentatively TRBD1 (6 bases). The V and J ends lost 3 bases and 1 base respectively, with 6 bases between them. The germline V gene encodes CDR1 LNHDA and CDR2 SQIVND (reference sequence). CDR3 length: 14 residues. This CDR3 reads CASSIRGNTGELFF. The CDR3 coding sequence is TGTGCCAGTAGTATCAGGGGGAACACCGGGGAGCTGTTTTTT.

The V call is TRBV7-7, the J call TRBJ2-3; the match to TRBD2 covers 10 bases. CDR1 is SSHAT, CDR2 FNYEAQ, per germline (reference sequence). Trimming at V came to 6 bases and at J to 3 bases, leaving 6 bases not matched to a gene. The CDR3 runs to 15 residues. The CDR3 DNA follows: TGTGCCAGCAGGGAGGTGGGACTAGCGACAGATACGCAGTATTTT. Translated, it gives CASREVGLATDTQYF.

The chain is built from TRBV30 and TRBJ1-1; 8 bases map to TRBD1. The CDR3 loop spans 15 amino acids. Per germline, CDR1 GTSNPN and CDR2 SVGIG (reference sequence). V lost 3 bases to trimming and J lost 4 bases; unmatched junction nucleotides: 10. The CDR3 region is CAWSRADRAFTEAFF. For the CDR3, the DNA is TGTGCCTGGAGCAGGGCGGACAGGGCGTTCACTGAAGCTTTCTTT.

The J gene is TRBJ1-2, the V gene TRBV27; 8 bases agree with TRBD1. Germline V lookup: CDR1 MNHEY, CDR2 SMNVEV (reference sequence). The V and J ends lost 8 bases and 4 bases, in that order; junction bases with no gene match: 6. The CDR3 is 13 residues long. CDR3 sequence: CASRTGQGYGYTF. The CDR3 DNA reads TGTGCCAGCCGAACCGGACAGGGCTATGGCTACACCTTC.

The chain links TRBV2 to TRBJ2-7; a weak D match, TRBD1 (6 bases). Trimming cost V 3 bases and J 9 bases, with 21 bases left between them. The germline CDR1 and CDR2 sequences are SNHLY and FYNNEI. The CDR3 extends over 15 amino acids. This CDR3 is CASSESGQGLKGQYF. CDR3 in DNA: TGTGCCAGCAGTGAGTCGGGACAAGGCCTCAAAGGGCAGTACTTC.

The V and J genes are TRBV7-8 and TRBJ1-2; the D is unclear. With 3 bases removed from V and 5 bases from J, the gap between germline ends came to 10 bases. Germline assignment: CDR1 SGHVS and CDR2 FQNEAQ. CDR3 length: 13 residues. The chain's CDR3 is CASSLPGVYGYTF. The DNA of the CDR3 is TGTGCCAGCAGCTTGCCCGGGGTTTATGGCTACACCTTC.

Here the CDR3 DNA reads TGCGCCAGCAGCTTACAGGGTGGGGGTAACACTGAAGCTTTCTTT. Protein: CASSLQGGGNTEAFF. The genes are TRBV5-1 and TRBJ1-1, with D maybe TRBD1 (6 bases). CDR1 is SGHRS, CDR2 YFSETQ, per germline. V lost 2 bases, J lost 2 bases, and 13 bases lay in between. The CDR3 is made up of 15 amino acids. The full variable domain, with the rest looked up from reference TRBV5-1 and TRBJ1-1, is KAGVTQTPRYLIKTRGQQVTLSCSPISGHRSVSWYQQTPGQGLQFLFEYFSETQRNKGNFPGRFSGRQFSNSRSEMNVSTLELGDSALYLCASSLQGGGNTEAFFGQGTRLTVV.

This rearrangement joins TRBV5-4 to TRBJ1-3, with 8 bases identical to TRBD1. Germline loops: CDR1 SGHNT, CDR2 YYREEE (reference sequence). There are 16 residues in the CDR3. V was clipped by 4 bases and J by 3 bases; unmatched bases: 9. CDR3 sequence reads: CASSPRQGAGGNTIYF. The CDR3 bases are TGTGCCAGCAGCCCTCGGCAGGGGGCAGGTGGAAACACCATATATTTT.

This chain uses TRBV18 with TRBJ1-1, with TRBD1 matching over 7 bases. Trimming cost V 1 base and J 0 bases; bases outside gene matches: 5. The germline gives CDR1 KGHSH, CDR2 LQKENI. The CDR3 covers 16 residues. The CDR3 bases are TGTGCCAGCTCACCACAATTGACAGGGATGAACACTGAAGCTTTCTTT. This gives the protein CASSPQLTGMNTEAFF.

V is TRBV2 and J is TRBJ1-1; 8 positions agree with TRBD1. This CDR3 region has 13 residues. Germline trimming cut 6 bases from V and 5 bases from J; bases unmatched to any gene: 5. Per germline, CDR1 SNHLY and CDR2 FYNNEI. The DNA for the CDR3 is TGTGCCAGCAGAGCAACAGGGGGGACTGAAGCTTTCTTT. This gives the protein CASRATGGTEAFF.

V usage is TRBV21-1 and J usage is TRBJ2-7; the table calls TRBD2, which could not be checked here. TRBV21-1 is assigned pseudogene status. CDR3 length: 15 amino acids. The CDR3 DNA is TGTGCCAGCAGCACCAAAGGACTCCCAAGGTACGAGCAGTACTTC. Residues: CASSTKGLPRYEQYF.

This sequence joins TRBV11-3 and TRBJ2-7, with TRBD1 identical over 7 bases. The CDR3 loop spans 15 amino acids. Trimming removed 5 bases from V and 3 bases from J; junction bases left unmatched: 10. Germline V gene lookup returns CDR1 SGHNT and CDR2 YENEEA. The CDR3 nucleotides are TGTGCCAGCAGCCCGCGGACAGGACCACTCTACGAGCAGTACTTC. Its translation: CASSPRTGPLYEQYF.

The chain joins TRBV5-1 to TRBJ2-2; D uncertain. The CDR3 is 14 residues long. V was trimmed by 2 bases and J by 1 base, leaving 6 bases between them. Germline values: CDR1 SGHRS, CDR2 YFSETQ. This CDR3 reads CASSFDWNTGELFF. The CDR3 DNA is TGCGCCAGCAGCTTTGACTGGAACACCGGGGAGCTGTTTTTT.

The rearrangement joins TRBV10-2 to TRBJ2-5; TRBD2 agrees at 10 bases. The CDR3 is 15 residues long. The junction had 10 bases not matched to a gene; V was cut back by 8 bases and J by 4 bases. The germline V gene encodes CDR1 WSHSY and CDR2 SAAADI. The chain's CDR3 is CASSGAGGPGETQYF. DNA for the CDR3: TGCGCCAGCTCGGGAGCGGGAGGGCCGGGAGAGACCCAGTACTTC.

This chain links TRBV6-2 or TRBV6-3 with TRBJ1-1; 7 nucleotides line up with TRBD1. The germline V gene encodes CDR1 MNHEY and CDR2 SVGEGT. The CDR3 is 12 amino acids. The V and J ends lost 5 bases and 11 bases, in that order; junction bases with no gene match: 8. The CDR3 sequence: CASSNPGGSAFF. For the CDR3, the DNA is TGTGCCAGCAGTAATCCAGGGGGATCGGCTTTCTTT.

This chain links TRBV3-1 (or the pseudogene TRBV3-2) with TRBJ1-6, with 10 positions matching TRBD1. V lost 6 bases, J lost 3 bases, and 5 bases stayed unmatched. The germline V gene has CDR1 LGHDT and CDR2 YNNKEL (reference sequence). The CDR3 length is 16 residues. The CDR3: CASSPTGGGYNSPLHF. In DNA form, the CDR3 reads TGTGCCAGCAGTCCGACAGGGGGCGGCTATAATTCACCCCTCCACTTT.

The J gene is TRBJ2-1, the V gene TRBV29-1; D gene uncertain. Per the germline V gene, CDR1 is SQVTM and CDR2 is ANQGSEA. This CDR3 is built from 14 residues. Trimming took 4 bases from V and 3 from J, leaving 13 bases between them. The CDR3 DNA reads as TGCAGCGTTGGTCGCCCTACTAACTACAATGAGCAGTTCTTC. Protein: CSVGRPTNYNEQFF.

This clone was seen only a few times. The chain couples TRBV7-9 to TRBJ2-7, with 7 bases identical to TRBD1. J lost 3 bases, V lost 4 bases, and 15 bases had no gene match. Germline-derived CDR1 and CDR2 are SEHNR and FQNEAQ (reference sequence). There are 17 residues in the CDR3. In DNA form, the CDR3 reads TGTGCCAGCAGCTCGAACCCGGGACAGACCAGGGGCTACGAGCAGTACTTC. Translation: CASSSNPGQTRGYEQYF.

The chain recombines TRBV27 with TRBJ1-4, with TRBD1 matching over 10 bases. CDR1 is MNHEY, CDR2 SMNVEV, per germline (reference sequence). Trimming at V came to 2 bases and at J to 3 bases, leaving 15 bases not matched to a gene. The CDR3 totals 20 residues. CDR3 sequence (DNA): TGTGCCAGCAGTTTAGGACTCCCGGGACAGGGGAATCCAGCTAATGAAAAACTGTTTTTT. It translates to CASSLGLPGQGNPANEKLFF.

The chain joins TRBV7-9 to TRBJ2-1; unclear D gene. From germline, CDR1 is SEHNR and CDR2 FQNEAQ (reference sequence). The CDR3 sequence is 12 residues long. Deletions cut 7 bases from V and 10 bases from J, with 14 bases between. The CDR3 DNA sequence: TGTGCCAGCACCGATAGGCAGGTAGAGCAGTTCTTC. Translation: CASTDRQVEQFF.

The chain combines TRBV9 with TRBJ1-4; the match to TRBD1 covers 8 bases. Germline CDR1 SGDLS, CDR2 YYNGEE. The CDR3 extends over 15 amino acids. Trimming took 0 bases from V and 4 from J; bases not matched to a gene: 2. The CDR3 protein is CASSVEGQDNEKLFF. CDR3 DNA sequence: TGTGCCAGCAGCGTAGAGGGACAGGATAATGAAAAACTGTTTTTT.

This chain joins TRBV27 and TRBJ1-6; 9 nucleotides match TRBD1. Trimming cost V 11 bases and J 6 bases; bases outside gene matches: 5. This CDR3 contains 13 residues. CDR1 and CDR2 (germline): MNHEY, SMNVEV (reference sequence). The chain's CDR3 is CAAGTGINSPLHF. CDR3 sequence (DNA): TGTGCCGCGGGGACAGGGATTAATTCACCCCTCCACTTT.